This TCR beta chain stems from a study of T cell changes during pregnancy in multiple sclerosis. J lost 1 base, V lost 2 bases, and 5 bases had no gene match. The germline V gene has CDR1 SGHRS and CDR2 YFSETQ. The CDR3 loop spans 15 amino acids. Clones were read by immunoSEQ multiplex PCR, and TCRdb kept only the in-frame ones, dropping some. The sample includes roughly 70,000 clones, more than 85% seen only once; the top ten take about 3%. The sample consisted of peripheral blood, taken before pregnancy. The genes are TRBV5-1 and TRBJ1-1, with TRBD1 matching 7 bases. The receptor's source is a female donor with multiple sclerosis, enrolled in a pregnancy study. Here the CDR3 reads CASSLTTGWNTEAFF. The CDR3 DNA reads TGCGCCAGCAGCTTAACGACAGGGTGGAACACTGAAGCTTTCTTT.